This T cell receptor beta chain appears in the sequencing data of a study of control samples from healthy donors and cancer patients. Germline V gene lookup returns CDR1 SQVTM and CDR2 ANQGSEA. The V gene end was trimmed by 5 bases and the J gene end by 2 bases; junction bases not matched to a gene: 9. The CDR3 consists of 15 residues. Clones were read by immunoSEQ multiplex PCR, and TCRdb kept only the in-frame ones, dropping some. The sample yields 150,000 to 180,000 clones, over 90% seen once. The genes are TRBV29-1 and TRBJ2-1, with 7 nucleotides matching TRBD2. Sequencing was done on a sample of blood. The TCR was taken from a man between 45 and 60 years old in good health. The CDR3 protein is CSVMGPGTTYNEQFF. For the CDR3, the DNA is TGCAGCGTTATGGGTCCCGGGACTACCTACAATGAGCAGTTCTTC.